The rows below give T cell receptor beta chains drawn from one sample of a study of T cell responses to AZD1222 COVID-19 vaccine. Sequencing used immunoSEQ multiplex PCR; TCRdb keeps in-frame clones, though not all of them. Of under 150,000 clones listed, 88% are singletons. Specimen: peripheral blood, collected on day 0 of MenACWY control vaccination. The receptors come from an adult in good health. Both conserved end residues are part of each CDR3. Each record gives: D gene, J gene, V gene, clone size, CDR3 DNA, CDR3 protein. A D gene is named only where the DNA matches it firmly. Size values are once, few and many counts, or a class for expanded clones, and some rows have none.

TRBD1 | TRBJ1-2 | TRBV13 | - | TGTGCCAGCAGCGACCGAAGGGACAGAGACTATGGCTACACCTTC | CASSDRRDRDYGYTF
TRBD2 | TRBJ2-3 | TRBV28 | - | TGTGCCAGCAGTTCTCGGACTAGCGGTAACACAGATACGCAGTATTTT | CASSSRTSGNTDTQYF
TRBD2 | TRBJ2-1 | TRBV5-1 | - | TGCGCCAGCAGCTTGGAGCCTAGCGGGGATACTAATGAGCAGTTCTTC | CASSLEPSGDTNEQFF
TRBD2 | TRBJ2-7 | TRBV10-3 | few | TGTGCCATCAGTGAGTCGGGGCGGGAGCTGGTAGACGAGCAGTACTTC | CAISESGRELVDEQYF
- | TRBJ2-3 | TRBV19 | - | TGTGCCAGTAGTAAGGCAGGGTCCACAGATACGCAGTATTTT | CASSKAGSTDTQYF
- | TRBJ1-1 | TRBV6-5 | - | TGTGCCAGCAGTTATAACCCAGAATTTGAAGCTTTCTTT | CASSYNPEFEAFF
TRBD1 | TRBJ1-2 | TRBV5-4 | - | TGTGCCAGCAGCCAAACAGGGGGCAGGGATGGCTACACCTTC | CASSQTGGRDGYTF
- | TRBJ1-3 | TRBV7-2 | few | TGTGCCAGCAGCTCGCAGACGGCCTCTGGAAACACCATATATTTT | CASSSQTASGNTIYF
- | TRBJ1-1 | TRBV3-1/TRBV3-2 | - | TGTGCCAGCAGACGAACTCAGGGGACGGAAGCTTTCTTT | CASRRTQGTEAFF
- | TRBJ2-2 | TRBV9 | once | TGTGCCAGCAGCGTAGACGGGAGAGCTACCGGGGAGCTGTTTTTT | CASSVDGRATGELFF
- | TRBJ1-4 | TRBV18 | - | TGTGCCAGCTCATTGAAGGACGGTGAAAAACTGTTTTTT | CASSLKDGEKLFF
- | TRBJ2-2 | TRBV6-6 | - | TGTGCCAGCAGTTACAAGGCAGGGCCAGGAACCGGGGAGCTGTTTTTT | CASSYKAGPGTGELFF
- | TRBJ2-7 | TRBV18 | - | TGTGCCAGCTCACCTACTAGCTGGACCTACGAGCAGTACTTC | CASSPTSWTYEQYF
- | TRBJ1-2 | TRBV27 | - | TGTGCCAGCAGCCCGGGAGGGATGGGTGGCTACACCTTC | CASSPGGMGGYTF
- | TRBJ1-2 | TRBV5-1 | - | TGCGCCAGCAGCTTCGGGGACTATGGCTACACCTTC | CASSFGDYGYTF
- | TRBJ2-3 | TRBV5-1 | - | TGCGCCAGCAGCTATACGAACAGGGCCGATACGCAGTATTTT | CASSYTNRADTQYF
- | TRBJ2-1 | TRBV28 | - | TGTGCCAGCAGTTTGAGGGCAGGTGAGCAGTTCTTC | CASSLRAGEQFF
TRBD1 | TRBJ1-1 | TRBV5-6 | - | TGTGCCAGCAGCTCGACAGGGGGCGACGTGAACACTGAAGCTTTCTTT | CASSSTGGDVNTEAFF
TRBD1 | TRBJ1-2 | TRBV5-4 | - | TGTGCCAGCAGCCGAAAACTTGGACAGGGGTTTGGCTACACCTTC | CASSRKLGQGFGYTF
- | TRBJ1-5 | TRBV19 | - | TGTGCCAGTAGTATTCTGGCAGAACTCTATAGCAATCAGCCCCAGCATTTT | CASSILAELYSNQPQHF
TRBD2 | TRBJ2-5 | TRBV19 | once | TGTGCCAGTAGTTTGAAGACTAGCGGAGGAGGGGAGGGGCGGGAGACCCAGTACTTC | CASSLKTSGGGEGRETQYF
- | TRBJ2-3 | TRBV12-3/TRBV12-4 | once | TGTGCCAGCAGTTTTCTGTCCACAGATACGCAGTATTTT | CASSFLSTDTQYF
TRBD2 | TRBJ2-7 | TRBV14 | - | TGTGCCAGCAGCCCAAGACAGCTTAGACTAGCGGGAGCTTACGAGCAGTACTTC | CASSPRQLRLAGAYEQYF
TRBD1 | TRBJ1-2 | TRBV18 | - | TGTGCCAGCTCACCCGGGACAGACTATGGCTACACCTTC | CASSPGTDYGYTF
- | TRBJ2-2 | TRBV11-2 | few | TGTGCCAGCAGCTCACTTAAATACGCCGGGGAGCTGTTTTTT | CASSSLKYAGELFF
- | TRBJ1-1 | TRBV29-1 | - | TGCAGCGTACGTGTCAGGGGACCCACTGAAGCTTTCTTT | CSVRVRGPTEAFF
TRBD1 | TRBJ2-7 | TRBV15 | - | TGTGCCACCAGCAGGGACAGGGGAGGCTACGAGCAGTACTTC | CATSRDRGGYEQYF
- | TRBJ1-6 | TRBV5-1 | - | TGCGCCAGCAGCCCCTCTGCAGCCCCCGCCGGGTTTAATTCACCCCTCCACTTT | CASSPSAAPAGFNSPLHF